The rows below give T cell receptor beta chains drawn from one sample of a study of cytomegalovirus exposure and HLA in healthy donors. Clones were read by immunoSEQ multiplex PCR, and TCRdb kept only the in-frame ones, dropping some. This table holds 140,000 to 150,000 clones, 75% to 80% found once. Input material: PBMCs. The receptors originated from a woman between 18 and 30 years old in good health and CMV-seropositive. Both conserved end residues are part of each CDR3. A D gene is named only where the DNA matches it firmly. The size entry is marked missing in some rows and otherwise reads once, few, many or a size class.

-,TRBV5-4,TRBJ2-7,TRBD1,CASSLPGTGGSEQYF,TGTGCCAGCAGCTTGCCCGGGACAGGGGGTTCCGAGCAGTACTTC
-,TRBV7-8,TRBJ2-5,-,CASSSSLTSRETQYF,TGTGCCAGCAGCTCCTCCCTCACTAGTCGGGAGACCCAGTACTTC
once,TRBV5-5,TRBJ2-2,-,CASSLAPSKAGELFF,TGTGCCAGCAGCTTGGCGCCTAGTAAGGCCGGGGAGCTGTTTTTT
-,TRBV7-2,TRBJ2-1,TRBD2,CASSFDGGAIEQFF,TGTGCCAGCAGCTTTGACGGGGGGGCGATTGAGCAGTTCTTC
-,TRBV19,TRBJ1-4,-,CASSPPEATNEKLFF,TGTGCCAGTAGTCCACCAGAAGCAACTAATGAAAAACTGTTTTTT
once,TRBV7-9,TRBJ1-3,-,CSSSAQGTIYF,TGTTCCAGCAGCGCCCAGGGGACCATATATTTT
-,TRBV10-1,TRBJ2-2,TRBD2,CASSDSGLAHNTGELFF,TGCGCCAGCAGTGACTCGGGACTAGCGCATAACACCGGGGAGCTGTTTTTT
few,TRBV5-4,TRBJ2-3,TRBD2,CASSMGTSPTQYF,TGTGCCAGCAGCATGGGGACTAGCCCTACGCAGTATTTT
-,TRBV6-1,TRBJ1-1,TRBD1,CASSLGQGTFF,TGTGCCAGCTCCCTTGGACAGGGAACTTTCTTT
-,TRBV5-6,TRBJ2-4,-,CASSFGAADIQYF,TGTGCCAGCAGCTTTGGCGCCGCGGACATTCAGTACTTC
-,TRBV19,TRBJ1-4,-,CASSPPVGGGKLFF,TGTGCCAGTAGTCCCCCTGTAGGCGGTGGGAAACTGTTTTTT
-,TRBV11-3,TRBJ2-2,-,CASSLDFAGELFF,TGTGCCAGCAGCTTGGACTTTGCCGGGGAGCTGTTTTTT
-,TRBV5-1,TRBJ2-2,-,CASSLGQNTGELFF,TGCGCCAGCAGCCTCGGACAGAACACCGGGGAGCTGTTTTTT
-,TRBV6-5,TRBJ1-1,-,CASSLTGNTEAFF,TGTGCCAGCAGTTTGACGGGGAACACTGAAGCTTTCTTT
-,TRBV29-1,TRBJ2-7,TRBD1,CSAGYRTGASGEQYF,TGCAGCGCTGGATACAGGACAGGGGCCTCCGGCGAGCAGTACTTC
-,TRBV6-6,TRBJ1-5,-,CASSPGSGGNQPQHF,TGTGCCAGCAGTCCGGGGTCGGGGGGCAATCAGCCCCAGCATTTT
-,TRBV5-6,TRBJ2-1,-,CASSLGGVGEQFF,TGTGCCAGCAGCTTGGGGGGGGTGGGCGAGCAGTTCTTC
-,TRBV10-3,TRBJ1-1,-,CAIGSLAGGSTEAFF,TGTGCCATCGGCTCACTGGCGGGAGGGAGCACTGAAGCTTTCTTT
-,TRBV4-1,TRBJ1-1,TRBD1,CASSQDWDRGDTEAFF,TGCGCCAGCAGCCAAGATTGGGACAGGGGGGACACTGAAGCTTTCTTT
-,TRBV18,TRBJ2-7,TRBD1,CASSPGQGLSNEQYF,TGTGCCAGCTCACCGGGACAGGGGTTAAGTAACGAGCAGTACTTC
once,TRBV7-8,TRBJ2-5,-,CASSFSAGLASQETQYF,TGTGCCAGCAGCTTCTCCGCCGGTCTCGCTTCACAAGAGACCCAGTACTTC
few,TRBV4-1,TRBJ1-1,-,CASSQARDLSTEAFF,TGCGCCAGCAGCCAAGCGCGGGACTTAAGTACTGAAGCTTTCTTT
-,TRBV5-1,TRBJ1-1,-,CASSLGNGDTEAFF,TGCGCCAGCAGCCTGGGGAACGGGGACACTGAAGCTTTCTTT
-,TRBV29-1,TRBJ2-3,TRBD2,CSVAGHWTSGYTDTQYF,TGCAGCGTTGCAGGACACTGGACTAGCGGATACACAGATACGCAGTATTTT
-,TRBV18,TRBJ1-3,TRBD1,CASSPDRSSTIYF,TGTGCCAGCTCACCGGACAGGTCCAGCACCATATATTTT
-,TRBV25-1,TRBJ2-7,TRBD1,CASRQSGGDAYEQYF,TGTGCCAGCAGACAGTCAGGGGGCGATGCCTACGAGCAGTACTTC
-,TRBV7-9,TRBJ1-2,TRBD1,CASSLGDKGGGYTF,TGTGCCAGCAGCTTAGGGGACAAAGGGGGCGGCTACACCTTC
-,TRBV5-1,TRBJ1-6,-,CASSLVTDSPLHF,TGCGCCAGCAGCTTGGTGACAGATTCACCCCTCCACTTT
-,TRBV5-1,TRBJ1-4,-,CASSMDSVDEKLFF,TGCGCCAGCAGTATGGACAGCGTGGATGAAAAACTGTTTTTT
-,TRBV6-5,TRBJ1-2,TRBD1,CASSYSGQGPGYGYTF,TGTGCCAGCAGTTACTCGGGACAGGGTCCGGGGTATGGCTACACCTTC
few,TRBV28,TRBJ2-5,-,CASSVGGPEETQYF,TGTGCCAGCAGTGTAGGGGGACCGGAAGAGACCCAGTACTTC